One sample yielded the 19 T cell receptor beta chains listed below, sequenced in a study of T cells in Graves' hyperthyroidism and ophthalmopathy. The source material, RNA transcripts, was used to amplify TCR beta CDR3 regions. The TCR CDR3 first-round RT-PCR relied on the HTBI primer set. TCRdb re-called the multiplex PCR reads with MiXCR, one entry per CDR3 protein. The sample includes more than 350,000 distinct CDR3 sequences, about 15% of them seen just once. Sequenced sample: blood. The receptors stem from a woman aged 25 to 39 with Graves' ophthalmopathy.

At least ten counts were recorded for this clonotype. The CDR3 nucleotides read TGCAGTGCTGTCCGCCGGAGCTCCTATAATTCACCCCTCCACTTT. This translates into CSAVRRSSYNSPLHF. This chain links TRBV20-1 with TRBJ1-6, with D uncertain. Germline V gene lookup returns CDR1 DFQATT and CDR2 SNEGSKA (reference sequence). V lost 5 bases, J lost 0 bases, and 11 bases lay in between. This CDR3 is built from 15 residues.

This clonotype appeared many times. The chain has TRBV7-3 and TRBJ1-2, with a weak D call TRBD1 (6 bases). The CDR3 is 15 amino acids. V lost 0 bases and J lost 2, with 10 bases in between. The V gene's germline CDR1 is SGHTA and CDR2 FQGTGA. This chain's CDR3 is CASSLTGGNNYGYTF. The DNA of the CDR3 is TGTGCCAGCAGCTTAACCGGGGGCAACAACTATGGCTACACCTTC.

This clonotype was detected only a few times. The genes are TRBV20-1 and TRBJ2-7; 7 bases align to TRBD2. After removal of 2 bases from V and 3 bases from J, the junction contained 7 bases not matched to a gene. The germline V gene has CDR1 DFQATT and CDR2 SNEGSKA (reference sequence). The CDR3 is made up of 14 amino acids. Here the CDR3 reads CSARPLAVDYEQYF. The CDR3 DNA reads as TGCAGTGCTAGACCCCTAGCGGTTGACTACGAGCAGTACTTC.

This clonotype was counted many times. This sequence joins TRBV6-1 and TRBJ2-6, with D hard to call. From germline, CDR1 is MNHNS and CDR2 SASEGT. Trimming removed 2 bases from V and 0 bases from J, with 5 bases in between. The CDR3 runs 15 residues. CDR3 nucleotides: TGTGCCAGCAGTGAATACAGCTCTGGGGCCAACGTCCTGACTTTC. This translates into CASSEYSSGANVLTF.

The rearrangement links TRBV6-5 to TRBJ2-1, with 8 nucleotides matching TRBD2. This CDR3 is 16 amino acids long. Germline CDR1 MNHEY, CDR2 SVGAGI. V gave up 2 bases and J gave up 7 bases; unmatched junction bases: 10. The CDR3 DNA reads TGTGCCAGCAGTTACCTGGGGGGACTAGTTAATAATGAGCAGTTCTTC. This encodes CASSYLGGLVNNEQFF.

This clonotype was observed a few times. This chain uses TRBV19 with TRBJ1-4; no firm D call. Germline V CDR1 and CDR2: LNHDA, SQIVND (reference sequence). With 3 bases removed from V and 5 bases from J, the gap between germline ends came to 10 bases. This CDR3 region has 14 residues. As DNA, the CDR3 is TGTGCCAGTAGTATGACTCCGGGGAATGAAAAACTGTTTTTT. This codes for CASSMTPGNEKLFF.

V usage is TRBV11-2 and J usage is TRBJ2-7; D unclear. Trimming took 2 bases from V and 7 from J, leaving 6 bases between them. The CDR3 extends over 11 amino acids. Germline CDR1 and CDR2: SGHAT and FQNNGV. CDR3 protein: CASSLYREQYF. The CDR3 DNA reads TGTGCCAGCAGCTTATACCGGGAGCAGTACTTC.

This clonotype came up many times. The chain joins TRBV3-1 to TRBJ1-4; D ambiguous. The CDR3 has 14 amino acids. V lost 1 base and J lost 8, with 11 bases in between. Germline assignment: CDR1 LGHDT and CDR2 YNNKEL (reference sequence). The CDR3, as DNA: TGTGCCAGCAGCCAAGGCACCCGGAAAGAAAAACTGTTTTTT. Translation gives CASSQGTRKEKLFF. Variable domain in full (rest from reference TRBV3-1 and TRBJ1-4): DTAVSQTPKYLVTQMGNDKSIKCEQNLGHDTMYWYKQDSKKFLKIMFSYNNKELIINETVPNRFSPKSPDKAHLNLHINSLELGDSAVYFCASSQGTRKEKLFFGSGTQLSVL.

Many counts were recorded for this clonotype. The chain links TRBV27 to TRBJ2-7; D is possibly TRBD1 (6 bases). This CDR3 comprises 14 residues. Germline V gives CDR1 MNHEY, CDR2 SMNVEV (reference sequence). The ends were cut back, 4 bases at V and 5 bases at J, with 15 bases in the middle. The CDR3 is CASSSTTGYHEQYF. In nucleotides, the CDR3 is TGTGCCAGCAGTTCAACTACAGGGTACCACGAGCAGTACTTC.

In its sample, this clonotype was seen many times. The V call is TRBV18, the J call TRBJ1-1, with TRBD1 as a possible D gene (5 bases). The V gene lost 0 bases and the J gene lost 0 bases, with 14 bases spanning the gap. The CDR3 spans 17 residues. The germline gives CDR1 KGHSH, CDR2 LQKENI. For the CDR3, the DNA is TGTGCCAGCTCACCACCAGACACCGGGACCATGAACACTGAAGCTTTCTTT. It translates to CASSPPDTGTMNTEAFF.

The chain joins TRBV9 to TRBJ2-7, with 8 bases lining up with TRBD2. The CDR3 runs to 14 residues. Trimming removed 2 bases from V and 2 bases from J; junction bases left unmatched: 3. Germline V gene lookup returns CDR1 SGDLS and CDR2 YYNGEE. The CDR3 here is CASSVSGKTYEQYF. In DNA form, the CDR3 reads TGTGCCAGCAGCGTTAGCGGGAAGACCTACGAGCAGTACTTC.

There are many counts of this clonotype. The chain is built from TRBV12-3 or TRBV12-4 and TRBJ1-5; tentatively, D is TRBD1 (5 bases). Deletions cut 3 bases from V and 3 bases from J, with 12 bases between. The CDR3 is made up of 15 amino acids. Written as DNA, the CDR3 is TGTGCCAGCAGTTTGGTGGACACCTACAATCAGCCCCAGCATTTT. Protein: CASSLVDTYNQPQHF.

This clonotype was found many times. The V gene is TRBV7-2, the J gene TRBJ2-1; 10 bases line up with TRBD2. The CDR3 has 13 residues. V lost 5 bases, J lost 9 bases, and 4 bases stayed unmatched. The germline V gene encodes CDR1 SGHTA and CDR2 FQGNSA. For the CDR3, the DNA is TGTGCCAGCAGCCAGCGGGGGGGTGGTGAGCAGTTCTTC. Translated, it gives CASSQRGGGEQFF.

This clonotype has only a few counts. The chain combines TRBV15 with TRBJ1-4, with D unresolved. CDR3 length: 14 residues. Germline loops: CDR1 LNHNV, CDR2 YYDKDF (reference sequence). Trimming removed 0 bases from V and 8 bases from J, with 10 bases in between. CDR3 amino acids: CATSRDRAREKLFF. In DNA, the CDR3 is TGTGCCACCAGCAGAGATAGGGCTCGGGAAAAACTGTTTTTT. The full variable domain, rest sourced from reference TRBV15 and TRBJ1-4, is DAMVIQNPRYQVTQFGKPVTLSCSQTLNHNVMYWYQQKSSQAPKLLFHYYDKDFNNEADTPDNFQSRRPNTSFCFLDIRSPGLGDTAMYLCATSRDRAREKLFFGSGTQLSVL.

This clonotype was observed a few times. The CDR3 spells CASSLEILAGQRDTQYF. The CDR3 DNA is TGCGCCAGCAGCTTGGAAATCTTAGCGGGCCAGCGGGATACGCAGTATTTT. The genes are TRBV5-1 and TRBJ2-3; 7 bases line up with TRBD2. CDR3 length equals 17 residues. Unmatched junction bases numbered 13, after V lost 0 bases and J lost 6 bases. The V gene's germline CDR1 is SGHRS and CDR2 YFSETQ.

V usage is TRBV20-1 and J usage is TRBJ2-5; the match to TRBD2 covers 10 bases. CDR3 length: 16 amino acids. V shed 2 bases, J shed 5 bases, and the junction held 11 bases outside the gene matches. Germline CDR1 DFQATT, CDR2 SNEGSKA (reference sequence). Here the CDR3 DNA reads TGCAGTGCTAGAACCCCCAGCGGGAGGGCCGTTGAGACCCAGTACTTC. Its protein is CSARTPSGRAVETQYF.

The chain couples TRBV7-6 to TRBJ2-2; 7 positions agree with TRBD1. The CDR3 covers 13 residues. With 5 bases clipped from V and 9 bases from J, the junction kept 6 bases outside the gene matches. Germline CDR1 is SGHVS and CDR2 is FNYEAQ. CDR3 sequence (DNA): TGTGCCAGCAGCCCGGACAGGTTTTGGGAGCTGTTTTTT. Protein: CASSPDRFWELFF.

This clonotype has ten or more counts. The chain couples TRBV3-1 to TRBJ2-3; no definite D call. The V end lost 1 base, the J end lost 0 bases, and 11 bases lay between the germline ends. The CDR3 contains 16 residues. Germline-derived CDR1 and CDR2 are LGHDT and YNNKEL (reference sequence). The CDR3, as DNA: TGTGCCAGCAGCCAAGTTCGAGGATCTAGCACAGATACGCAGTATTTT. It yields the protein CASSQVRGSSTDTQYF.

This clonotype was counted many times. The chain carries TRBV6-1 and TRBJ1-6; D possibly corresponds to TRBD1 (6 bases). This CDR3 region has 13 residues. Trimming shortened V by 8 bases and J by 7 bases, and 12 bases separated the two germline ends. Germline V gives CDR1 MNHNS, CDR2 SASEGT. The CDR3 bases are TGTGCCAGCTGCAGACAGGAGAATTCACCCCTCCACTTT. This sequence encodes CASCRQENSPLHF.